This is a list of T cell receptor beta chains from one sample in a study of T cells in Graves' hyperthyroidism and ophthalmopathy. TCRdb reprocessed the multiplex PCR reads via MiXCR and lists one record per CDR3 protein. The repertoire consists of just over 550,000 distinct CDR3 sequences, with about 43% occurring once and the leading ten covering just over 8%. The specimen sequenced was peripheral blood or thyroid tissue (not recorded which). These receptors all stem from a woman younger than 35 with Graves' hyperthyroidism. Both conserved end residues are part of each CDR3. A D gene is named only where the DNA matches it firmly. A clone size is listed for some rows: how often the clone was seen (once, few, many), or a class if it is expanded.

size	D	J	V	CDR3	DNA
few	-	TRBJ1-2	TRBV29-1	CATRLPYYVMVYGYTF	TGTGCCACCCGCCTCCCGTATTACGTGATGGTATATGGCTACACCTTC
-	TRBD1	TRBJ1-2	TRBV7-2	CASSPQTGFPDGYTF	TGTGCCAGCAGTCCCCAGACAGGGTTTCCCGATGGCTACACCTTC
-	TRBD1	TRBJ1-1	TRBV20-1	CSARDQGTGATEAFF	TGCAGTGCTAGAGACCAAGGGACAGGGGCCACTGAAGCTTTCTTT
-	-	TRBJ2-7	TRBV7-2	CASRSPSAYEQYF	TGTGCCAGCAGGTCTCCGAGTGCCTACGAGCAGTACTTC
many	TRBD2	TRBJ2-7	TRBV7-9	CASSSRLTGGNEQYF	TGTGCCAGCAGCTCCAGACTGACGGGAGGGAACGAGCAGTACTTC
once	-	TRBJ2-5	TRBV25-1	CSARGRGGETQYF	TGCAGTGCTAGAGGCCGAGGGGGGGAGACCCAGTACTTC
-	TRBD1	TRBJ1-6	TRBV20-1	CSARDYGTVNSPLHF	TGCAGTGCTAGAGATTACGGGACAGTTAATTCACCCCTCCACTTT
many	-	TRBJ2-7	TRBV7-9	CASSLATPTEQYF	TGTGCCAGCAGCTTGGCCACCCCGACCGAGCAGTACTTC
-	-	TRBJ1-1	TRBV12-3/TRBV12-4	CASSSGGQAFF	TGTGCCAGCAGTTCGGGAGGACAAGCTTTCTTT
once	TRBD2	TRBJ2-2	TRBV20-1	CSARTSGRPNTGELFF	TGCAGTGCTAGGACTAGCGGGAGGCCGAACACCGGGGAGCTGTTTTTT
-	-	TRBJ1-3	TRBV7-9	CASSNGGVNFGNTIYF	TGTGCCAGCAGCAACGGGGGCGTCAACTTTGGAAACACCATATATTTT
-	TRBD1	TRBJ2-7	TRBV24-1	CATSEGRTGSEQYF	TGTGCCACCAGTGAAGGACGGACAGGGAGCGAGCAGTACTTC
-	-	TRBJ1-1	TRBV7-1	CASSSLQNTEAFF	TGTGCCAGCAGCTCTCTACAGAACACTGAAGCTTTCTTT
few	-	TRBJ1-1	TRBV7-9	CASSPGAGIGITEAFF	TGTGCCAGCAGCCCAGGCGCAGGAATAGGCATCACTGAAGCTTTCTTT
-	-	TRBJ2-7	TRBV6-5	CASSYIRERLGEQYF	TGTGCCAGCAGTTACATAAGGGAGCGGCTCGGCGAGCAGTACTTC
-	TRBD2	TRBJ2-5	TRBV7-8	CASYPGLAIRQETQYF	TGTGCCAGCTACCCGGGACTAGCTATACGTCAGGAGACCCAGTACTTC
-	-	TRBJ2-5	TRBV7-2	CASSSDEGLTQYF	TGTGCCAGCAGCTCAGACGAGGGACTGACCCAGTACTTC
few	-	TRBJ1-4	TRBV7-9	CASSQRGLDEKLFF	TGCGCCAGCAGCCAACGAGGGTTGGACGAAAAACTGTTTTTT
-	-	TRBJ1-1	TRBV7-9	CASSLSTQAFF	TGTGCCAGCAGCTTAAGTACTCAAGCTTTCTTT
many	-	TRBJ2-2	TRBV25-1	CASSEYRTASPGELFF	TGTGCCAGCAGTGAATATAGGACAGCTTCCCCCGGGGAGCTGTTTTTT
-	-	TRBJ2-7	TRBV24-1	CATGDGSSYEQYF	TGTGCCACCGGGGACGGATCGTCCTACGAGCAGTACTTC
many	-	TRBJ2-2	TRBV7-9	CASSSGELFF	TGTGCCAGCAGTTCCGGGGAGCTGTTTTTT
-	TRBD2	TRBJ2-5	TRBV9	CASSSSGSTETQYF	TGTGCCAGCAGCTCTAGCGGGAGTACGGAGACCCAGTACTTC
few	-	TRBJ1-1	TRBV7-9	CASSSQWGAMNTEAFF	TGTGCCAGCAGCAGTCAATGGGGGGCTATGAACACTGAAGCTTTCTTT
many	-	TRBJ2-7	TRBV29-1	CSVQASPYEQYF	TGCAGCGTTCAAGCCAGCCCCTACGAGCAGTACTTC
few	-	TRBJ1-6	TRBV7-3	CASSLSGATDSPLHF	TGTGCCAGCAGCTTATCGGGGGCGACCGATTCACCCCTCCACTTT
few	TRBD2	TRBJ2-6	TRBV12-3/TRBV12-4	CASSPGTSGSAGANVLTF	TGTGCCAGCAGTCCCGGGACTAGCGGGAGTGCTGGGGCCAACGTCCTGACTTTC
few	-	TRBJ1-4	TRBV15	CATSSHGTLFF	TGTGCCACCAGCAGCCACGGGACATTGTTCTTT
-	TRBD1	TRBJ1-6	TRBV2	CASSRAGTGYNSPLHF	TGTGCCAGCAGTAGAGCCGGGACAGGGTACAATTCACCCCTCCACTTT
-	-	TRBJ1-1	TRBV9	CASSGTGRNTEAFF	TGTGCCAGCAGCGGTACGGGGAGGAACACTGAAGCTTTCTTT
-	TRBD1	TRBJ2-5	TRBV12-3/TRBV12-4	CASSLGQAETQYF	TGTGCCAGCAGTTTGGGACAGGCGGAGACCCAGTACTTC
few	-	TRBJ1-3	TRBV20-1	CSAVQGSSGNTIYF	TGCAGTGCAGTACAGGGAAGCTCTGGAAACACCATATATTTT
-	-	TRBJ2-2	TRBV7-9	CASSLVGRNTGELFF	TGTGCCAGCAGCTTAGTCGGAAGGAACACCGGGGAGCTGTTTTTT
-	-	TRBJ2-7	TRBV6-4	CASTPGPYEQYF	TGTGCCAGCACTCCCGGTCCCTACGAGCAGTACTTC
-	TRBD2	TRBJ2-7	TRBV11-2	CASSRSPSGMTYEQYF	TGTGCCAGCAGTCGATCCCCTAGCGGGATGACCTACGAGCAGTACTTC
few	-	TRBJ1-5	TRBV19	CASSPRGDYSNQPQHF	TGTGCCAGTAGTCCCCGGGGTGATTATAGCAATCAGCCCCAGCATTTT
many	-	TRBJ1-6	TRBV7-9	CASSLSAGIAPSPLHF	TGTGCCAGCAGCTTGTCGGCGGGAATTGCCCCTTCACCCCTCCACTTT
-	-	TRBJ2-5	TRBV20-1	CSARDPASPHQETQYF	TGCAGTGCTAGAGATCCGGCTAGCCCCCACCAAGAGACCCAGTACTTC
few	-	TRBJ1-6	TRBV7-9	CASSSGGGANPLHF	TGTGCCAGCAGCTCTGGGGGGGGGGCCAACCCCCTCCACTTT
-	-	TRBJ1-5	TRBV12-5	CASGRPRKGVEQPQHF	TGTGCTAGTGGCCGGCCTCGGAAGGGTGTAGAGCAGCCCCAGCATTTT
-	-	TRBJ1-2	TRBV29-1	CSVAGGVSGDNYGYTF	TGCAGCGTCGCTGGTGGCGTGTCAGGAGATAACTATGGCTACACCTTC
once	TRBD2	TRBJ2-7	TRBV25-1	CASSSGPSGSYEQYF	TGTGCCAGCAGCTCGGGGCCTAGCGGGAGCTACGAGCAGTACTTC
-	-	TRBJ1-4	TRBV10-3	CAISESRTNEKLFF	TGTGCCATCAGTGAGTCGAGGACTAATGAAAAACTGTTTTTT
-	-	TRBJ1-1	TRBV10-2	CASVGNTEAFF	TGCGCCAGTGTTGGGAACACTGAAGCTTTCTTT
few	TRBD2	TRBJ2-7	TRBV7-3	CGGASGSSPYEQYF	TGTGGGGGTGCTAGCGGGAGCTCTCCCTACGAGCAGTACTTC
-	-	TRBJ2-5	TRBV20-1	CSARDVSLMETQYF	TGCAGTGCTAGAGACGTTAGCTTGATGGAGACCCAGTACTTC
many	TRBD1	TRBJ2-7	TRBV7-6	CASSVPGQGYEQYF	TGTGCCAGCAGCGTTCCGGGACAGGGCTACGAGCAGTACTTC
-	-	TRBJ2-5	TRBV10-3	CAISEEGYTETQYF	TGTGCCATCAGTGAGGAAGGGTACACGGAGACCCAGTACTTC
many	-	TRBJ1-6	TRBV25-1	CASKPDMGNSPLHF	TGTGCCAGCAAACCTGACATGGGGAATTCACCCCTCCACTTT
many	-	TRBJ2-7	TRBV15	CATRNPEQAEQYF	TGTGCCACCAGAAACCCCGAACAAGCCGAGCAGTACTTC
many	-	TRBJ1-2	TRBV24-1	CATSDTTRDGYTF	TGTGCCACCAGTGATACCACCCGGGATGGCTACACCTTC
-	-	TRBJ1-5	TRBV5-8	CASSLDPNQPQHF	TGTGCCAGCAGCTTGGACCCCAATCAGCCCCAGCATTTT
many	TRBD1	TRBJ2-7	TRBV2	CASSDRQGAQYF	TGTGCCAGCAGTGACAGACAGGGTGCGCAGTACTTC
-	-	TRBJ2-1	TRBV29-1	CSGHLARSYNEQFF	TGCAGCGGCCATCTAGCGCGCAGCTACAATGAGCAGTTCTTC
many	-	TRBJ2-7	TRBV24-1	CATSDEGNRAYF	TGTGCCACCAGTGATGAGGGGAATCGGGCGTACTTC
-	-	TRBJ1-4	TRBV29-1	CSVPGTPGLAGGEKLFF	TGCAGCGTTCCCGGGACCCCGGGGCTAGCGGGCGGTGAAAAACTGTTTTTT
-	TRBD2	TRBJ2-7	TRBV29-1	CSVSGLAGVNEQYF	TGCAGCGTGAGTGGGCTAGCGGGAGTGAACGAGCAGTACTTC